This T cell receptor (beta chain) was identified during a study of T cell responses to AZD1222 COVID-19 vaccine. Notes on the study in general: Seropositive AZD1222 recipients at baseline numbered only five to seven.

There are 16 residues in the CDR3. V lost 3 bases to trimming and J lost 3 bases; unmatched junction nucleotides: 9. Germline V gene sequence: CDR1 LNHDA, CDR2 SQIVND (reference sequence). The data were produced by immunoSEQ multiplex PCR, yet TCRdb's version contains in-frame clones alone and is incomplete. The data hold nearly 100,000 clones, with around nine tenths observed a single time. As regards this clone: Its matching antigen is unknown.

The TCR was taken from an adult in good health. The V gene is TRBV19, the J gene TRBJ1-2; 8 positions agree with TRBD1. This specimen was peripheral blood, taken on day 0 of AZD1222 vaccination. The CDR3 sequence: CASSIGGRGRDYGYTF. CDR3 nucleotides: TGTGCCAGTAGTATTGGGGGCAGGGGGCGCGACTATGGCTACACCTTC.